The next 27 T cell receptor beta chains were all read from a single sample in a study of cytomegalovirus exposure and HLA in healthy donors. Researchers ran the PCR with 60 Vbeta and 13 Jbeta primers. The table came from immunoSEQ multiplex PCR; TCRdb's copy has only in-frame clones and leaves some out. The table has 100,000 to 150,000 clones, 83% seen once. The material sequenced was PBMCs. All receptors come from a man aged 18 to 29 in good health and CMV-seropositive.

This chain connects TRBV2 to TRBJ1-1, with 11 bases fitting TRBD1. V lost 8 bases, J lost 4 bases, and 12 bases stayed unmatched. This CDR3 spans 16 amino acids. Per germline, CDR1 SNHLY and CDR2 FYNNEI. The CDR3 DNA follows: TGTGCCAGCCTGATACATCCCGGGACAGGGGGCACTGAAGCTTTCTTT. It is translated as CASLIHPGTGGTEAFF.

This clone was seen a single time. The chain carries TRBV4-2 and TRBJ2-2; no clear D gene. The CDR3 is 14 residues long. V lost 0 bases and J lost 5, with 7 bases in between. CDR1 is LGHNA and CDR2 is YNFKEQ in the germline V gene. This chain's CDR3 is CASSQDTVTGELFF. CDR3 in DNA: TGTGCCAGCAGCCAAGATACGGTTACCGGGGAGCTGTTTTTT.

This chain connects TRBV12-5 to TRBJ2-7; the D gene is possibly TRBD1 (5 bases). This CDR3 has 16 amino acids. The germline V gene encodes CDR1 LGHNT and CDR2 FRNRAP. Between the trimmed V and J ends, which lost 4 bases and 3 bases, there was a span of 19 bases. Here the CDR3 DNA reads TGTGCTAGTGGTTCAACAACGGACATGACAATCTACGAGCAGTACTTC. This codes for CASGSTTDMTIYEQYF.

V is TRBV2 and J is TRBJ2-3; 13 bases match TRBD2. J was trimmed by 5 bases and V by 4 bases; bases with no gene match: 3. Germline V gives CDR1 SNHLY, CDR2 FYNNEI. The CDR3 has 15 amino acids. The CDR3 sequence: CASSGGTSGVDTQYF. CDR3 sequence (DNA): TGTGCCAGCAGTGGGGGGACTAGCGGGGTAGATACGCAGTATTTT.

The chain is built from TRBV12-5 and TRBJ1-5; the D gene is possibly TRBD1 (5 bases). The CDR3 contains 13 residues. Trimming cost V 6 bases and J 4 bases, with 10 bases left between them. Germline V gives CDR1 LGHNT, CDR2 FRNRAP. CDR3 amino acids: CASGSQGNQPQHF. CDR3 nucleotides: TGTGCTAGTGGATCGCAGGGAAATCAGCCCCAGCATTTT.

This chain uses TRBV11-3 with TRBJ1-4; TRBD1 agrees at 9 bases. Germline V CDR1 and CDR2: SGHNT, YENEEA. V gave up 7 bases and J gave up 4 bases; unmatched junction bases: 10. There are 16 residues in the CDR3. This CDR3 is CASTLTRDRVNEKLFF. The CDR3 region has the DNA TGTGCCAGCACCCTAACCCGGGACAGGGTTAATGAAAAACTGTTTTTT. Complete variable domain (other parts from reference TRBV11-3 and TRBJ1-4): EAGVVQSPRYKIIEKKQPVAFWCNPISGHNTLYWYLQNLGQGPELLIRYENEEAVDDSQLPKDRFSAERLKGVDSTLKIQPAELGDSAVYLCASTLTRDRVNEKLFFGSGTQLSVL.

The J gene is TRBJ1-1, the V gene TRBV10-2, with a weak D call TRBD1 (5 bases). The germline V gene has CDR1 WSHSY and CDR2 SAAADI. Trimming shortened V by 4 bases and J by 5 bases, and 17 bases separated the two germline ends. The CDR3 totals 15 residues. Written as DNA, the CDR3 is TGCGCCAGCAGTGGCCCGACGGGGGTCGGGACTGAAGCTTTCTTT. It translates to CASSGPTGVGTEAFF.

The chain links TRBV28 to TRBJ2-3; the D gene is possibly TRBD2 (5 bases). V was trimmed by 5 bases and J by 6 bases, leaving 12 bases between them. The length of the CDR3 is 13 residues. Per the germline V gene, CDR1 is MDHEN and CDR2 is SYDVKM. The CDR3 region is CASSPGVADTQYF. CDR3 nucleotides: TGTGCCAGCAGTCCCGGGGTAGCCGATACGCAGTATTTT.

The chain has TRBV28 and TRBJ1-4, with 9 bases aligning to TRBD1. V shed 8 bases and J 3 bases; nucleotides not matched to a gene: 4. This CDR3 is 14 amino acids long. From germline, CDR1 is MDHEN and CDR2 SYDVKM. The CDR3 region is CASWGQGANEKLFF. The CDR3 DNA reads TGTGCCAGCTGGGGACAGGGAGCTAATGAAAAACTGTTTTTT.

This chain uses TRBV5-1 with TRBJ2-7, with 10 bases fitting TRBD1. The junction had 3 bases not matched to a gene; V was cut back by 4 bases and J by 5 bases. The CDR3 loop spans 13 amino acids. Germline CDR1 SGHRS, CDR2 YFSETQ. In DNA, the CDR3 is TGCGCCAGCAGCCAGACAGGGGGCCACGAGCAGTACTTC. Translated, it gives CASSQTGGHEQYF.

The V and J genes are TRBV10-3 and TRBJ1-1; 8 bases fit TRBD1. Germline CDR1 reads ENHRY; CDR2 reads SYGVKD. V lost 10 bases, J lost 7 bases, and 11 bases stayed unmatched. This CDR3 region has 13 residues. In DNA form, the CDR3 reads TGTGCCACCGGGGGGCAGGGGGCAATTGAAGCTTTCTTT. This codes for CATGGQGAIEAFF.

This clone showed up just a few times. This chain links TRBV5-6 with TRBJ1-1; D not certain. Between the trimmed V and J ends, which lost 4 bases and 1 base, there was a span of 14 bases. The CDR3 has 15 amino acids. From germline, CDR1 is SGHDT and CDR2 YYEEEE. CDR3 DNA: TGTGCCAGCAGCGAAATCTTACGGGAGAACACTGAAGCTTTCTTT. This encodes CASSEILRENTEAFF. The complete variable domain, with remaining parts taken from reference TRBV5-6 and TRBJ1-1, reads DAGVTQSPTHLIKTRGQQVTLRCSPKSGHDTVSWYQQALGQGPQFIFQYYEEEERQRGNFPDRFSGHQFPNYSSELNVNALLLGDSALYLCASSEILRENTEAFFGQGTRLTVV.

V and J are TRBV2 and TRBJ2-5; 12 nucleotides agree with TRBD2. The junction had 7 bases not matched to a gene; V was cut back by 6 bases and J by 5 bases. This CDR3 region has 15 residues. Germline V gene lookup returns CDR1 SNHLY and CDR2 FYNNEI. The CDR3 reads CASRPGTSGRETQYF. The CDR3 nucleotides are TGTGCCAGCAGGCCTGGGACTAGCGGGCGGGAGACCCAGTACTTC.

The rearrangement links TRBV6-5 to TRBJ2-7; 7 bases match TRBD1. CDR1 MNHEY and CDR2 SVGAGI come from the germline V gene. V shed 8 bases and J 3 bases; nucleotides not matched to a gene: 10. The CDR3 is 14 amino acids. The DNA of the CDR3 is TGTGCCAGCTCGGCAGGGGGAACAAGCTACGAGCAGTACTTC. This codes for CASSAGGTSYEQYF.

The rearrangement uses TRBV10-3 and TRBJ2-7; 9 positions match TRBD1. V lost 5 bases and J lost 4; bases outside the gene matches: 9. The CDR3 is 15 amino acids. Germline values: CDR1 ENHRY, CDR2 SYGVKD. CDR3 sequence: CAISLLTGGGYEQYF. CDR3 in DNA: TGTGCCATCAGTTTATTGACAGGGGGTGGGTACGAGCAGTACTTC.

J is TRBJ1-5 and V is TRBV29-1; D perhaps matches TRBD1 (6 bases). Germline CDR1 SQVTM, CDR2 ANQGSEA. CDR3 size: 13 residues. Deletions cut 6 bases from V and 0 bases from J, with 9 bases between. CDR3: CSVVQGSNQPQHF. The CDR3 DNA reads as TGCAGCGTAGTACAGGGTAGCAATCAGCCCCAGCATTTT.

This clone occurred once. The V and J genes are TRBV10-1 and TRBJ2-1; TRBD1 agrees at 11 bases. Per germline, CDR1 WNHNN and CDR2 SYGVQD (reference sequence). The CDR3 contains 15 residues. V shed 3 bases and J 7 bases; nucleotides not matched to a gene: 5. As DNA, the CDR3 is TGCGCCAGCAGTGACCCCGGGACAGGGGGAAATGAGCAGTTCTTC. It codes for CASSDPGTGGNEQFF.

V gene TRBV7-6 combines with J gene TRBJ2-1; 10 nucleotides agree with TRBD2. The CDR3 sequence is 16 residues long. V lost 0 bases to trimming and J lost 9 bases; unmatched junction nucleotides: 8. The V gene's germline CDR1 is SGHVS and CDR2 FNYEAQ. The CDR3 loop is CASSLALLAGVGEQFF. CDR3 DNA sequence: TGTGCCAGCAGCTTAGCGTTGCTAGCGGGGGTCGGTGAGCAGTTCTTC.

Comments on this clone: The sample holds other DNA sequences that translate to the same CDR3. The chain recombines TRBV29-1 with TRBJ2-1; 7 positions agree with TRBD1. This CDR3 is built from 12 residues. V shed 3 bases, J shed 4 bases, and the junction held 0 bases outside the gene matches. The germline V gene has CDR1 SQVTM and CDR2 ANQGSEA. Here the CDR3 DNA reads TGCAGCGTTGAGGACAGGTACAATGAGCAGTTCTTC. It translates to CSVEDRYNEQFF.

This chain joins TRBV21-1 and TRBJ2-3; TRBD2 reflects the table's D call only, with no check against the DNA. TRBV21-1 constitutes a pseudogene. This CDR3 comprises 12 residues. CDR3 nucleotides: TGTGCCAGCATATTTCGGGGGGATACGCAGTATTTT. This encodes CASIFRGDTQYF.

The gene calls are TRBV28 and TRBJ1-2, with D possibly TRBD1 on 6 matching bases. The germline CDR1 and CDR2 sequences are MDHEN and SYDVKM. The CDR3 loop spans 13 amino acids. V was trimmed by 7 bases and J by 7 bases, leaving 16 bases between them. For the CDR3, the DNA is TGTGCCAGCACCTCTGGCGGGGGCGGTGGCTACACCTTC. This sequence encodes CASTSGGGGGYTF.

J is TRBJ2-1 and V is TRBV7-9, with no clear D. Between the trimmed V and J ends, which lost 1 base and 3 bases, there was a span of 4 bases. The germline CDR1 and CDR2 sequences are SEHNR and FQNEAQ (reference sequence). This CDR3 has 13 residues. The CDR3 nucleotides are TGTGCCAGCAGCTTAGTCAGCTACAATGAGCAGTTCTTC. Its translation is CASSLVSYNEQFF.

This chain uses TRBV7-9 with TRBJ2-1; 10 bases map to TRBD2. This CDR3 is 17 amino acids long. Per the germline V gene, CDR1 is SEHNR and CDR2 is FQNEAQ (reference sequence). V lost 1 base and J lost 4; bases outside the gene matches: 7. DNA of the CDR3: TGTGCCAGCAGCTTAGGAGGGGAGCGGGGGGGTTACAATGAGCAGTTCTTC. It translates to CASSLGGERGGYNEQFF. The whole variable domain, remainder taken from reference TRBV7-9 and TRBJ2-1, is DTGVSQNPRHKITKRGQNVTFRCDPISEHNRLYWYRQTLGQGPEFLTYFQNEAQLEKSRLLSDRFSAERPKGSFSTLEIQRTEQGDSAMYLCASSLGGERGGYNEQFFGPGTRLTVL.

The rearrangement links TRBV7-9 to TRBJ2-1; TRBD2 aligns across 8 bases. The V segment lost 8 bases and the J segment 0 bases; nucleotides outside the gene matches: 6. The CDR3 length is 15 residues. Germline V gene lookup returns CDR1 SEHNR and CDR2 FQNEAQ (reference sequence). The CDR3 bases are TGTGCCAGCGTCCCCAGCGGGAGCTCCTACAATGAGCAGTTCTTC. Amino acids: CASVPSGSSYNEQFF.

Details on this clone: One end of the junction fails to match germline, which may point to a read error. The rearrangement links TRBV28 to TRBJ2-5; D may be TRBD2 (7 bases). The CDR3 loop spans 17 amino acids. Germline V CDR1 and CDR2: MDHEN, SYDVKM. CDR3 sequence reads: CASSLSGAGAHQGTQYF. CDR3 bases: TGTGCCAGCAGTTTATCAGGGGCGGGGGCCCACCAAGGGACCCAGTACTTC.

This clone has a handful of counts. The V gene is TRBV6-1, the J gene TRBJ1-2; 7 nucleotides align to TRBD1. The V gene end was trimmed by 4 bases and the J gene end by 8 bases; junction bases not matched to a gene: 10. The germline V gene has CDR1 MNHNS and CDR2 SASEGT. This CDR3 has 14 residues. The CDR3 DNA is TGTGCCAGCAGTGTCAGACAGGGCTTGGGCGGCTACACCTTC. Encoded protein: CASSVRQGLGGYTF.

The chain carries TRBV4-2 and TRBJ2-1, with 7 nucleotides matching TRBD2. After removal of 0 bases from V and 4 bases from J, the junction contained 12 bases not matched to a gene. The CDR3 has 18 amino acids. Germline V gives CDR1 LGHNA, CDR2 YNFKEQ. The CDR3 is CASSQEFGGSVIYNEQFF. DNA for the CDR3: TGTGCCAGCAGCCAAGAGTTCGGGGGGTCTGTTATTTACAATGAGCAGTTCTTC.